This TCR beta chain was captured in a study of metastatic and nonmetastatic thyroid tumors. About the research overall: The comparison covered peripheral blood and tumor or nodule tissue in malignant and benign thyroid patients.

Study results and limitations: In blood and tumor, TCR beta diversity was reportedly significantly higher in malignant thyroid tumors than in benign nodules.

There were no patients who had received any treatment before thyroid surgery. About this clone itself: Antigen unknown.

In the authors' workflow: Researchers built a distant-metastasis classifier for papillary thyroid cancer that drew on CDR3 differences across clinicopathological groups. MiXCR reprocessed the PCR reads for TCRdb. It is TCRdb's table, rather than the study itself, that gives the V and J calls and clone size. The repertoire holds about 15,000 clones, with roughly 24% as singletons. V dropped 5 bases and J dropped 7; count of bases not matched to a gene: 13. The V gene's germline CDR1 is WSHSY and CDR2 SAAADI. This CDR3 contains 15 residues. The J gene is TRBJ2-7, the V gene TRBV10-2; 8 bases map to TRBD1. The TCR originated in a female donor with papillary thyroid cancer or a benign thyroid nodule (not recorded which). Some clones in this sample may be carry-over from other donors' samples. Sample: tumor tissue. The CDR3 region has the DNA TGCGCCAGCAGTCAGGGACAGGCGGTCGGTCGAGAGCAGTACTTC. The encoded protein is CASSQGQAVGREQYF.